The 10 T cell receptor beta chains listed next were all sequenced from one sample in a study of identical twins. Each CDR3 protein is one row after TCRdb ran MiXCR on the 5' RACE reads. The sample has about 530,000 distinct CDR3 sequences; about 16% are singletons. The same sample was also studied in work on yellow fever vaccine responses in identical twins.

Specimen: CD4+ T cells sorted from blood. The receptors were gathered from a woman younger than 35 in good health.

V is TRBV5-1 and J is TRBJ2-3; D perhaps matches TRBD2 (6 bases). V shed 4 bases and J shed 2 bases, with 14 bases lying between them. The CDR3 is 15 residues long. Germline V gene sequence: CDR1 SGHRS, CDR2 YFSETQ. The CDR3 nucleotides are TGCGCCAGCAGCACCCGGGACTTCTCCACAGATACGCAGTATTTT. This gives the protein CASSTRDFSTDTQYF.

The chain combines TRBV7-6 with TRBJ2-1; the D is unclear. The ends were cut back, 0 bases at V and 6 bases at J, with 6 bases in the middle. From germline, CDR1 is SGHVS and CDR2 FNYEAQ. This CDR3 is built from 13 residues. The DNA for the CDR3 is TGTGCCAGCAGCTTAGCGTTAATCAATGAGCAGTTCTTC. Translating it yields CASSLALINEQFF.

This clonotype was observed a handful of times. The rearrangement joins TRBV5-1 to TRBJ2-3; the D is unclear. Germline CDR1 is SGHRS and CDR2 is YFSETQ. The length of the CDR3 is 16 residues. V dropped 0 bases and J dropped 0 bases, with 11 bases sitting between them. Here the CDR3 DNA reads TGCGCCAGCAGCTTGGATGGTAGTACCAGCACAGATACGCAGTATTTT. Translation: CASSLDGSTSTDTQYF.

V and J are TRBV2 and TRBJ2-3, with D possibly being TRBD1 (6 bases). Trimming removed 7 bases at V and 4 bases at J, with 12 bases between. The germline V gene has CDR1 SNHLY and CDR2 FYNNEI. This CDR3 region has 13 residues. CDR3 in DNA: TGTGCCAGCAAGGGCAGGGGCTCAGATACGCAGTATTTT. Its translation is CASKGRGSDTQYF.

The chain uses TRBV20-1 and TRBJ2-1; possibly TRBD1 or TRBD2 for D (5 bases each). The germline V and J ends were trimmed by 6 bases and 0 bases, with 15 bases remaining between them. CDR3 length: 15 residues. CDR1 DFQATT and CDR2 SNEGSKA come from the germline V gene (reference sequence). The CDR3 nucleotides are TGCAGTGCCCGGGGCGCCTTAATCTCCTACAATGAGCAGTTCTTC. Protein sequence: CSARGALISYNEQFF.

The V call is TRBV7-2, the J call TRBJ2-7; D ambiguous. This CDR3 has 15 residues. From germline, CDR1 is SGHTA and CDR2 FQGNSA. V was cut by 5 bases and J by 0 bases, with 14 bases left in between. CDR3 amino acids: CASSIATTSSYEQYF. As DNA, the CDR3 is TGTGCCAGCAGCATCGCGACCACCAGCTCCTACGAGCAGTACTTC.

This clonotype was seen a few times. This chain's CDR3 is CASSLKTGVRESSYNEQFF. The CDR3 DNA reads as TGTGCCAGCAGCTTAAAGACAGGGGTCCGGGAGAGCTCCTACAATGAGCAGTTCTTC. V usage is TRBV9 and J usage is TRBJ2-1; 8 bases align to TRBD1. CDR3 length: 19 residues. With 4 bases clipped from V and 0 bases from J, the junction kept 15 bases outside the gene matches. CDR1 is SGDLS, CDR2 YYNGEE, per germline.

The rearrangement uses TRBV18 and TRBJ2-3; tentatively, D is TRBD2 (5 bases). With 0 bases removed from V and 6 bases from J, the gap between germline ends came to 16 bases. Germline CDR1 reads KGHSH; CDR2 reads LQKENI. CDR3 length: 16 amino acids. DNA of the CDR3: TGTGCCAGCTCACCACCGATCACGAGGGTTGAGGATACGCAGTATTTT. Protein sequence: CASSPPITRVEDTQYF.

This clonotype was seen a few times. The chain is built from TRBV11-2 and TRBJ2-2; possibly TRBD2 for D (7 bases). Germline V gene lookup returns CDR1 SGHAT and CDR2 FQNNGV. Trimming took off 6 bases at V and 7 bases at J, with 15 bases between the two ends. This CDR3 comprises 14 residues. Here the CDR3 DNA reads TGTGCCAGCAGACAGACGGGGGGCATCGGGGAGCTGTTTTTT. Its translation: CASRQTGGIGELFF. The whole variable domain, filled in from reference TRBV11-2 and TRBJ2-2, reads EAGVAQSPRYKIIEKRQSVAFWCNPISGHATLYWYQQILGQGPKLLIQFQNNGVVDDSQLPKDRFSAERLKGVDSTLKIQPAKLEDSAVYLCASRQTGGIGELFFGEGSRLTVL.

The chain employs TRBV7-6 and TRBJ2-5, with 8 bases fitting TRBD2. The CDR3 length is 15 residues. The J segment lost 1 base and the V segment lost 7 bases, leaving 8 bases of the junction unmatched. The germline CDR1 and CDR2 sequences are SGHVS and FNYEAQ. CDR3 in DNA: TGTGCCAGCATCCCCCTAGCGGGCCCCCAAGAGACCCAGTACTTC. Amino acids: CASIPLAGPQETQYF.